These T cell receptor beta chains were read from a single sample in a study of blood T cells in healthy people across ages. TCRdb fed the 5' RACE reads into MiXCR, producing one record per CDR3 protein. The sample lists around 1.5 million distinct CDR3 sequences; approximately 42% were seen once. The material sequenced was blood. The origin of the receptors is a young woman in good health. CDR3s include the opening cysteine and the closing phenylalanine or tryptophan. D genes are given only for firm matches. Expanded clones get a size class; other rows say once, few or many, or leave the size out.

>NA|NA|TRBJ2-3|TRBV14
CASSLAPTTSTDTQYF
TGTGCCAGCAGCCTGGCTCCGACCACTAGCACAGATACGCAGTATTTT
>NA|TRBD2|TRBJ2-3|TRBV27
CASSLSLAGGNTDTQYF
TGTGCCAGCAGTTTATCTCTAGCGGGGGGTAACACAGATACGCAGTATTTT
>many|TRBD2|TRBJ2-3|TRBV3-1
CASSQVGSGGLADTQYF
TGTGCCAGCAGCCAAGTAGGTAGCGGGGGATTGGCGGATACGCAGTATTTT
>NA|NA|TRBJ2-5|TRBV20-1
CSASAPRTAYQETQYF
TGCAGTGCCAGCGCACCGAGGACAGCGTACCAAGAGACCCAGTACTTC
>NA|NA|TRBJ2-3|TRBV6-1
CASSEVGAGTDTQYF
TGTGCCAGCAGTGAAGTGGGAGCGGGCACAGATACGCAGTATTTT
>few|NA|TRBJ2-7|TRBV24-1
CATIDREYEQYF
TGTGCCACCATCGATAGGGAGTACGAGCAGTACTTC
>NA|TRBD1|TRBJ2-4|TRBV2
CATRGRGTTLMKNIQYF
TGTGCCACAAGGGGCAGGGGGACAACACTGATGAAAAACATTCAGTACTTC
>NA|NA|TRBJ1-5|TRBV12-3/TRBV12-4
CASRGSGNNQPQHF
TGTGCCAGCAGGGGGTCAGGGAATAATCAGCCCCAGCATTTT
>few|NA|TRBJ1-2|TRBV12-3/TRBV12-4
CASSPRGGRWAILYGYTF
TGTGCCAGCAGTCCTCGAGGCGGGCGGTGGGCGATTCTCTATGGCTACACCTTC
>NA|NA|TRBJ1-2|TRBV5-1
CASTPSDTLPLKDGYTF
TGCGCCAGCACACCCTCGGACACCTTACCACTCAAGGATGGCTACACCTTC
>few|TRBD2|TRBJ2-3|TRBV7-3
CASSSSPTSGGPRSTDTQYF
TGTGCCAGCAGCTCCTCGCCGACTAGCGGGGGCCCTAGGAGCACAGATACGCAGTATTTT
>NA|NA|TRBJ1-4|TRBV20-1
CSAPPGQGEKLFF
TGCAGTGCGCCTCCCGGGCAGGGGGAAAAACTGTTTTTT
>NA|TRBD2|TRBJ2-7|TRBV20-1
CSGGEGSYEQYF
TGCAGTGGGGGGGAGGGGTCCTACGAGCAGTACTTC